The clone carrying this T cell receptor (beta chain) has ten or more counts. Its antigen is currently unknown. This entry is derived from a study of T cells in Graves' hyperthyroidism and ophthalmopathy. Study-level points and caveats: The majority of expanded thyroid clonotypes above 0.001 also appeared in blood. Before onset, by a median of around six months, the model predicted ophthalmopathy.

V lost 3 bases and J lost 4, with 11 bases in between. CDR1 is SQVTM and CDR2 is ANQGSEA in the germline V gene. CDR3 length equals 13 residues. Graves' hyperthyroidism is called stable when ophthalmopathy does not progress within 18 months. Amplification targeted TCR beta CDR3 regions from RNA transcripts. Initially, a first-round RT-PCR of the TCR CDR3 employed the HTBI primer set. MiXCR, applied by TCRdb to the multiplex PCR reads, yields one record per CDR3 protein. This sample carries some 420,000 distinct CDR3 sequences, around 13% of them seen once, and the ten largest clones take about 5%. The sample taken for sequencing was blood. The sequence was obtained from a woman aged 18-30 years with Graves' hyperthyroidism. The chain combines TRBV29-1 with TRBJ2-3; tentative D call: TRBD2 (5 bases). The CDR3 nucleotides are TGCAGCGTTGACCGGGGTGGGCCAGATACGCAGTATTTT. It encodes CSVDRGGPDTQYF.